These 4 T cell receptor beta chains came from one sample sequenced in a study of blood T cell repertoires in COVID-19. Libraries were prepared by immunoSEQ multiplex PCR; TCRdb keeps only in-frame clonotypes and omits some of them. The sample includes roughly 170,000 clones, 88% seen only once; the top ten take around a quarter. Sequenced material: peripheral blood. The source of these receptors is a man between 60 and 75 years old with acute or convalescent COVID-19.

The chain is built from TRBV11-2 and TRBJ2-4, with 7 bases that match TRBD1. The junction had 14 bases not matched to a gene; V was cut back by 4 bases and J by 5 bases. This CDR3 contains 17 residues. Germline V CDR1 and CDR2: SGHAT, FQNNGV. In nucleotides, the CDR3 is TGTGCCAGCAGCTCTCTCCGACAGGGTTCTATGCAAAACATTCAGTACTTC. Its translation is CASSSLRQGSMQNIQYF. The complete variable domain, with remaining parts taken from reference TRBV11-2 and TRBJ2-4, reads EAGVAQSPRYKIIEKRQSVAFWCNPISGHATLYWYQQILGQGPKLLIQFQNNGVVDDSQLPKDRFSAERLKGVDSTLKIQPAKLEDSAVYLCASSSLRQGSMQNIQYFGAGTRLSVL.

The CDR3 loop is CSARVLGGYTF. The CDR3 DNA sequence: TGCAGTGCTAGAGTTCTAGGAGGCTACACCTTC. This chain connects TRBV20-1 to TRBJ1-2; no firm D call. Looked up from germline, CDR1 is DFQATT and CDR2 is SNEGSKA (reference sequence). The V and J ends lost 1 base and 8 bases respectively, with 8 bases between them. This CDR3 contains 11 residues.

The rearrangement links TRBV27 to TRBJ1-2, with D possibly TRBD1 on 6 matching bases. This CDR3 is 16 amino acids long. Germline V gene data show CDR1 as MNHEY and CDR2 as SMNVEV (reference sequence). Trimming removed 0 bases at V and 4 bases at J, with 15 bases between. DNA for the CDR3: TGTGCCAGCAGTTTATCGAGGCAGGGGTACGCCTATGGCTACACCTTC. Amino acid sequence: CASSLSRQGYAYGYTF.

The gene calls are TRBV10-3 and TRBJ2-1; 9 positions match TRBD2. The CDR3 loop spans 16 amino acids. J was trimmed by 0 bases and V by 3 bases; bases with no gene match: 3. Germline V gene sequence: CDR1 ENHRY, CDR2 SYGVKD. The CDR3, as DNA: TGTGCCATCAGTGATCGCGGGGGGGCCTCCTACAATGAGCAGTTCTTC. Its translation: CAISDRGGASYNEQFF.